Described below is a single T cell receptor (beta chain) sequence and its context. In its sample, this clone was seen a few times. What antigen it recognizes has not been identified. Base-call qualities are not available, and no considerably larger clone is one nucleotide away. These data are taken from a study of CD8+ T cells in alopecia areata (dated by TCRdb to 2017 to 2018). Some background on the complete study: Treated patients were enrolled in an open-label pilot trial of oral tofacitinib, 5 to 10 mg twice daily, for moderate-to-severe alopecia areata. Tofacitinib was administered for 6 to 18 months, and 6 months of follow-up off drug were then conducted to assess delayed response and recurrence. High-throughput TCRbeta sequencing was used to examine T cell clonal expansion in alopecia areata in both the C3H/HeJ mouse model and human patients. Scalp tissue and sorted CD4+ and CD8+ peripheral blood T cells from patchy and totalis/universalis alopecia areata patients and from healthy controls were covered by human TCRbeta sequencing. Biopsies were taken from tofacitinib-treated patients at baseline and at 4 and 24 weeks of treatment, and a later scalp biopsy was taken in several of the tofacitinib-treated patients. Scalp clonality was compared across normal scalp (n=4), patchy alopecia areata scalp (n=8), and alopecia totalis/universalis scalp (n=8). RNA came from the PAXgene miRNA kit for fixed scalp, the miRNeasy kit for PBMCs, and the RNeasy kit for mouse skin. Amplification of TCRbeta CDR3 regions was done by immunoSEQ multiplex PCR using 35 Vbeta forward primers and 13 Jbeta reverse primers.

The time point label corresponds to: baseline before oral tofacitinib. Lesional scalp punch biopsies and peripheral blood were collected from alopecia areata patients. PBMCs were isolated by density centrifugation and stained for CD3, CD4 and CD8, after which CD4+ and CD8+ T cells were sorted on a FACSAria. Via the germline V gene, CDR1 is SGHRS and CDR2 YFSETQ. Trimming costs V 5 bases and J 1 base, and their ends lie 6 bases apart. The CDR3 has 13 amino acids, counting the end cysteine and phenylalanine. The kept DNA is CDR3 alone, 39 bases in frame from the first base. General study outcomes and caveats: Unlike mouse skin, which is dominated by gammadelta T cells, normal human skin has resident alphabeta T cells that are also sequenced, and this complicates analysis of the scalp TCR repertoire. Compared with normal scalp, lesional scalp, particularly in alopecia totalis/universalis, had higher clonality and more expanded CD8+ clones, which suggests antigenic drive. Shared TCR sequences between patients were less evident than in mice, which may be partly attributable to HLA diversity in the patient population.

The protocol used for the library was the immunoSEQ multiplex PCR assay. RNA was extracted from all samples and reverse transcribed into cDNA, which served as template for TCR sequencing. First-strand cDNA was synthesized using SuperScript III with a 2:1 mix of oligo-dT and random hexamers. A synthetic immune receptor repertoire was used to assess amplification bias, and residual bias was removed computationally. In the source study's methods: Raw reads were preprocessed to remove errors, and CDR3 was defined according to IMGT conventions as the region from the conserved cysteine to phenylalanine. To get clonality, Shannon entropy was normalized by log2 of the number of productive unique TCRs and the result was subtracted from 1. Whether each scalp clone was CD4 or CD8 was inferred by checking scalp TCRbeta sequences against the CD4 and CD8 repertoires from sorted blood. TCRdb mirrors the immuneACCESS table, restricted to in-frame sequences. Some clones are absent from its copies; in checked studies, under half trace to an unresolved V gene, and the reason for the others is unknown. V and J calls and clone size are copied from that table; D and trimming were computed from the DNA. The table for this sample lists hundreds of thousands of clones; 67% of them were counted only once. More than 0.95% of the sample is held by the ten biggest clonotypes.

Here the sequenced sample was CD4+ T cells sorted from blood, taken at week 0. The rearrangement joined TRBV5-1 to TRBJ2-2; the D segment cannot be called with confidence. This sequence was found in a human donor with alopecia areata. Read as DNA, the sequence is TGCGCCAGCAGTACAGTGAACACCGGGGAGCTGTTTTTT. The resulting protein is CASSTVNTGELFF.